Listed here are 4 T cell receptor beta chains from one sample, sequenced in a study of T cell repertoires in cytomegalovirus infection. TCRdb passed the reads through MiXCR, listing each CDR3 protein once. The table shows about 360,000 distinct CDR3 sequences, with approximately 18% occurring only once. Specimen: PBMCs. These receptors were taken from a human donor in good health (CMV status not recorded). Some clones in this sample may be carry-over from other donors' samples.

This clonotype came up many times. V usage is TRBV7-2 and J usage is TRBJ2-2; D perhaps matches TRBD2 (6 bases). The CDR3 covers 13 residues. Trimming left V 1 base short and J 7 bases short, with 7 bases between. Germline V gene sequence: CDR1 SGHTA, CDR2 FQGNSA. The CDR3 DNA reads TGTGCCAGCAGCTTAGGGGGGGTCGGGGAGCTGTTTTTT. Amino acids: CASSLGGVGELFF.

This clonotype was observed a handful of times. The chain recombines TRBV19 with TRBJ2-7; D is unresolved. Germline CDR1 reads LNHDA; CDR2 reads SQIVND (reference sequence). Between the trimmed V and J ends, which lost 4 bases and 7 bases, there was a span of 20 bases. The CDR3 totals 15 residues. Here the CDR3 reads CASSKIQTSLEEQYF. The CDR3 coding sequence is TGTGCCAGTAGTAAGATCCAGACCTCGTTGGAGGAGCAGTACTTC.

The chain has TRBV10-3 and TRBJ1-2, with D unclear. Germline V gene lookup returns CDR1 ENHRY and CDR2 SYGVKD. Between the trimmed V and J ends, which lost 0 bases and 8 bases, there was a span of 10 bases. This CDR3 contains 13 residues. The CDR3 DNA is TGTGCCATCAGTGAGTCCTTTCGTAGAGGCTACACCTTC. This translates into CAISESFRRGYTF.

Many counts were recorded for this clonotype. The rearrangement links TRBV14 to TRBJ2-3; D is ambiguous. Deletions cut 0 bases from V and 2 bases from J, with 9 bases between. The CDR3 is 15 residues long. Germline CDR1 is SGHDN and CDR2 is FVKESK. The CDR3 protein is CASSQDNQVTDTQYF. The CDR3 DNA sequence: TGTGCCAGCAGCCAAGACAATCAGGTCACAGATACGCAGTATTTT.